This passage covers 11 T cell receptor beta chains from one sample sequenced in a study of blood T cell repertoires in COVID-19. Only in-frame clones appear in the TCRdb table, and some are missing; sequencing was by immunoSEQ multiplex PCR. This sample yields a few hundred thousand clones, of which 88% are seen a single time; 8% to 9.5% belongs to the top ten. Sequencing used PBMCs or T cells enriched from blood (not recorded which). The source is a woman aged 55 to 70 who had recovered from COVID-19.

The V call is TRBV4-1, the J call TRBJ1-3, with no clear D. The germline CDR1 and CDR2 sequences are MGHRA and YSYEKL. Trimming removed 1 base at V and 0 bases at J, with 16 bases between. This CDR3 spans 18 amino acids. The CDR3: CASSQGPAGGYSGNTIYF. The CDR3 region has the DNA TGCGCCAGCAGCCAAGGACCCGCCGGCGGATACTCTGGAAACACCATATATTTT.

This chain links TRBV5-6 with TRBJ1-1, with 8 bases fitting TRBD1. V shed 3 bases and J 6 bases; nucleotides not matched to a gene: 7. CDR1 and CDR2 (germline): SGHDT, YYEEEE. CDR3 length equals 14 residues. As DNA, the CDR3 is TGTGCCAGCAGCTACTGGACAGGGAATGCTGAAGCTTTCTTT. This sequence encodes CASSYWTGNAEAFF.

J is TRBJ2-5 and V is TRBV7-9; D is possibly TRBD2 (6 bases). The V gene's germline CDR1 is SEHNR and CDR2 FQNEAQ (reference sequence). This CDR3 is 14 amino acids long. Trimming removed 1 base at V and 2 bases at J, with 8 bases between. The CDR3 DNA sequence: TGTGCCAGCAGCTTAGGGGGGGTTCAAGAGACCCAGTACTTC. This encodes CASSLGGVQETQYF.

In its sample, this clone was seen once. The chain joins TRBV5-1 to TRBJ1-6; D remains unclear. The V gene's germline CDR1 is SGHRS and CDR2 YFSETQ. The CDR3 loop spans 15 amino acids. V lost 0 bases, J lost 5 bases, and 9 bases lay in between. CDR3 protein: CASSLAGLHNSPLHF. CDR3 DNA sequence: TGCGCCAGCAGCTTGGCCGGTCTGCATAATTCACCCCTCCACTTT.

CDR3 residues: CASSLSRWTQYF. In DNA, the CDR3 is TGTGCCAGCAGCTTATCCCGGTGGACCCAGTACTTC. The chain couples TRBV11-3 to TRBJ2-5; the D is unclear. The CDR3 covers 12 residues. V was clipped by 2 bases and J by 7 bases, with 8 bases between them. The germline V gene has CDR1 SGHNT and CDR2 YENEEA.

This sequence joins TRBV2 and TRBJ2-7; 7 bases align to TRBD1. Germline CDR1 reads SNHLY; CDR2 reads FYNNEI. V lost 6 bases and J lost 6; bases outside the gene matches: 2. The CDR3 extends over 11 amino acids. The CDR3 bases are TGTGCCAGCAGAAGACAGGGCGAGCAGTACTTC. Translating it yields CASRRQGEQYF.

V and J are TRBV7-9 and TRBJ2-6, with D possibly TRBD1 on 5 matching bases. V was pared by 0 bases and J by 0 bases, with 15 bases between. The CDR3 extends over 19 amino acids. The germline V gene has CDR1 SEHNR and CDR2 FQNEAQ (reference sequence). CDR3 in amino acids: CASSLAVGRANSGANVLTF. The CDR3 DNA follows: TGTGCCAGCAGCTTAGCGGTGGGCAGGGCGAACTCTGGGGCCAACGTCCTGACTTTC.

The chain has TRBV7-7 and TRBJ1-6, with D maybe TRBD1 (5 bases). With 3 bases removed from V and 7 bases from J, the gap between germline ends came to 19 bases. Germline V gene lookup returns CDR1 SSHAT and CDR2 FNYEAQ (reference sequence). The CDR3 extends over 17 amino acids. The chain's CDR3 is CASSLDPGQRPNSPLHF. The CDR3 DNA reads TGTGCCAGCAGCTTGGACCCAGGGCAGAGACCGAATTCACCCCTCCACTTT.

V is TRBV5-1 and J is TRBJ2-7; 13 bases match TRBD2. The length of the CDR3 is 15 residues. The V segment lost 3 bases and the J segment 7 bases; nucleotides outside the gene matches: 7. The germline V gene has CDR1 SGHRS and CDR2 YFSETQ. CDR3 amino acids: CASSWGLGLAGEQYF. The CDR3 DNA reads TGCGCCAGCAGCTGGGGGTTGGGACTAGCGGGAGAGCAGTACTTC.

This chain connects TRBV7-8 to TRBJ2-7; D uncertain. The CDR3 spans 12 residues. Trimming pared 5 bases from V and 0 bases from J, leaving 5 bases between. CDR1 SGHVS and CDR2 FQNEAQ come from the germline V gene. CDR3 in amino acids: CASSPSSYEQYF. DNA of the CDR3: TGTGCCAGCAGCCCTAGCTCCTACGAGCAGTACTTC.

V usage is TRBV29-1 and J usage is TRBJ2-3, with 9 nucleotides matching TRBD1. This CDR3 spans 15 amino acids. Losses at the gene ends were 3 bases for V and 0 bases for J; bases not matched to a gene: 4. The germline V gene encodes CDR1 SQVTM and CDR2 ANQGSEA. The CDR3 region has the DNA TGCAGCGTTGAGGGGACAGGGACTAGCACAGATACGCAGTATTTT. Protein: CSVEGTGTSTDTQYF.